The TCR beta chain under discussion was sequenced for a study of T-cell reconstitution after alpha-beta-depleted transplantation in children. This clonotype has a handful of counts. CDR1 is KGHSH, CDR2 LQKENI, per germline. This CDR3 is built from 15 residues. The ends were cut back, 6 bases at V and 6 bases at J, with 17 bases in the middle. Library preparation (for TCRbeta) was performed with unique molecular identifiers. TCRdb called the PCR reads again in MiXCR, with one record for every CDR3 protein. This sample has fewer than 200,000 distinct CDR3 sequences, with 6% to 7% found just once. Here the sequenced sample was PBMCs from the stem cell graft donor, taken from the stem cell graft. This chain joins TRBV18 and TRBJ2-2; no clear D gene. The clonotype was recovered from a human donor who donated a stem cell graft to a child with Wiskott-Aldrich syndrome. CDR3 DNA: TGTGCCAGCTCGTCCCAATCGGCCTCCCCCGGGGAGCTGTTTTTT. Protein: CASSSQSASPGELFF.